The 11 T cell receptor beta chains below come from one sample, sequenced in a study of tumor-infiltrating lymphocytes in localized non-small cell lung cancer. Method: immunoSEQ multiplex PCR; TCRdb's copy keeps in-frame clones and lacks some. Altogether around 16,000 clones are present, 73% being singletons, with the ten largest covering 3.5% to 5%. Sequenced sample: lung tumor tissue. The receptors were gathered from a human donor with non-small cell lung cancer.

V is TRBV2 and J is TRBJ1-2; TRBD1 aligns across 8 bases. The length of the CDR3 is 13 residues. V was clipped by 4 bases and J by 2 bases; unmatched bases: 0. Germline V gives CDR1 SNHLY, CDR2 FYNNEI. The CDR3 nucleotides are TGTGCCAGCAGTGGACAGGGGAACTATGGCTACACCTTC. Protein product: CASSGQGNYGYTF.

This clone has just a few counts. The chain joins TRBV6-5 to TRBJ2-7, with 8 bases matching TRBD2. V was pared by 2 bases and J by 5 bases, with 2 bases of the junction left unmatched. Germline V CDR1 and CDR2: MNHEY, SVGAGI. This CDR3 is 13 amino acids long. The CDR3 DNA reads TGTGCCAGCAGTTACGGGACTAGTAACGAGCAGTACTTC. Its protein product is CASSYGTSNEQYF.

The chain recombines TRBV18 with TRBJ2-2; no definite D call. Trimming removed 6 bases at V and 0 bases at J, with 8 bases between. The germline V gene encodes CDR1 KGHSH and CDR2 LQKENI. The CDR3 has 14 amino acids. The CDR3 loop is CASSSGANTGELFF. The CDR3 nucleotides are TGTGCCAGCTCTTCAGGAGCGAACACCGGGGAGCTGTTTTTT. The full variable domain, its missing parts supplied by reference TRBV18 and TRBJ2-2, is NAGVMQNPRHLVRRRGQEARLRCSPMKGHSHVYWYRQLPEEGLKFMVYLQKENIIDESGMPKERFSAEFPKEGPSILRIQQVVRGDSAAYFCASSSGANTGELFFGEGSRLTVL.

V gene TRBV15 combines with J gene TRBJ2-7; D is possibly TRBD2 (5 bases). The V and J ends lost 1 base and 6 bases respectively, with 10 bases between them. The germline gives CDR1 LNHNV, CDR2 YYDKDF (reference sequence). The CDR3 is made up of 13 amino acids. This CDR3 reads CATSRGFEGEQYF. The CDR3 DNA follows: TGTGCCACCAGCAGAGGATTTGAGGGCGAGCAGTACTTC. Full variable domain (remainder filled in from reference TRBV15 and TRBJ2-7): DAMVIQNPRYQVTQFGKPVTLSCSQTLNHNVMYWYQQKSSQAPKLLFHYYDKDFNNEADTPDNFQSRRPNTSFCFLDIRSPGLGDTAMYLCATSRGFEGEQYFGPGTRLTVT.

This clone has a handful of counts. The genes are TRBV5-4 and TRBJ2-7; D call uncertain. V was pared by 0 bases and J by 3 bases, with 10 bases between. The CDR3 contains 14 residues. The germline V gene encodes CDR1 SGHNT and CDR2 YYREEE (reference sequence). The CDR3 loop is CASSLDPWGYEQYF. CDR3 nucleotide sequence: TGTGCCAGCAGCTTGGATCCATGGGGCTACGAGCAGTACTTC.

This clone was detected once. The chain joins TRBV28 to TRBJ2-7, with 7 bases identical to TRBD2. The CDR3 is 15 residues long. The germline gives CDR1 MDHEN, CDR2 SYDVKM. The ends lost 1 base at V and 0 bases at J; junction bases unmatched: 3. In DNA form, the CDR3 reads TGTGCCAGCAGTTTATCGGGGGGTTACTCCTACGAGCAGTACTTC. The encoded protein is CASSLSGGYSYEQYF.

The V and J genes are TRBV4-2 and TRBJ2-7, with TRBD2 matching 9 bases. V shed 5 bases and J 4 bases; nucleotides not matched to a gene: 6. CDR1 LGHNA and CDR2 YNFKEQ come from the germline V gene. This CDR3 is 14 amino acids long. For the CDR3, the DNA is TGTGCCAGCAGCGGAGCGGGAGGAAGTTACGAGCAGTACTTC. It translates to CASSGAGGSYEQYF.

The J gene is TRBJ2-6, the V gene TRBV27; D gene unclear. Germline lookup yields CDR1 MNHEY and CDR2 SMNVEV (reference sequence). Trimming shortened V by 3 bases and J by 3 bases, and 6 bases separated the two germline ends. The CDR3 is 14 residues long. For the CDR3, the DNA is TGTGCCAGCAGTTTCGCAAGTGGGGCCAACGTCCTGACTTTC. It codes for CASSFASGANVLTF.

The V and J genes are TRBV12-2 and TRBJ2-1; TRBD2, the table's D call, was not compared with the DNA. TRBV12-2 constitutes a pseudogene. The CDR3 length is 15 residues. DNA of the CDR3: TGTGCAAGTCGCTTAGGTGAGCGATCCTACAATGAGCAGTTCTTC. Residues: CASRLGERSYNEQFF.

There are a few counts of this clone. The V and J genes are TRBV10-3 and TRBJ1-1; D is unresolved. This CDR3 has 13 residues. Trimming left V 4 bases short and J 1 base short, with 7 bases between. CDR1 is ENHRY and CDR2 is SYGVKD in the germline V gene. The CDR3 protein is CAISVPGNTEAFF. The CDR3 DNA is TGTGCCATCAGTGTGCCAGGGAACACTGAAGCTTTCTTT.

V gene TRBV7-2 combines with J gene TRBJ1-2, with a tentative D call TRBD1 (6 bases). Trimming removed 1 base at V and 8 bases at J, with 8 bases between. Germline V gene data show CDR1 as SGHTA and CDR2 as FQGNSA. The CDR3 sequence is 12 residues long. CDR3 coding DNA: TGTGCCAGCAGCTTAGACAGGGAAGGCTACACCTTC. It yields the protein CASSLDREGYTF.